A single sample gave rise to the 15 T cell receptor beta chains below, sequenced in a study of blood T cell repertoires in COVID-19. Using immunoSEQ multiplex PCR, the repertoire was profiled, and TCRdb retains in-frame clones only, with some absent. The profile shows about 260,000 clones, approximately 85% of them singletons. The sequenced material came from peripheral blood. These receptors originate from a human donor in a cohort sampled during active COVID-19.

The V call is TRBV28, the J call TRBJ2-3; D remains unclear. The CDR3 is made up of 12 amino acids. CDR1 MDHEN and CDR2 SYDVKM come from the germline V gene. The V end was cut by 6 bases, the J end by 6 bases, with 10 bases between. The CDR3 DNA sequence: TGTGCCAGCAGCCGCACCCAGGATACGCAGTATTTT. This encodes CASSRTQDTQYF.

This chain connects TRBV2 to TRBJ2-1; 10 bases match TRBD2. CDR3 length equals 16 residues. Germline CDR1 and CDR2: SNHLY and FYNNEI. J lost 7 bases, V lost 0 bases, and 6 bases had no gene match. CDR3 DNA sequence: TGTGCCAGCAGTGAAGCACAACTAGCGGGGAGGAATGAGCAGTTCTTC. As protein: CASSEAQLAGRNEQFF.

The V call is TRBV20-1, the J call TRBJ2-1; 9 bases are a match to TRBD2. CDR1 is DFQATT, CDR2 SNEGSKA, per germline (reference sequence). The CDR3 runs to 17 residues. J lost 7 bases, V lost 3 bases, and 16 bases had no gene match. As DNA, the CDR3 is TGCAGTGCTAGTCCTACAGCGGGAGGACCCGTGAGAAATGAGCAGTTCTTC. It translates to CSASPTAGGPVRNEQFF.

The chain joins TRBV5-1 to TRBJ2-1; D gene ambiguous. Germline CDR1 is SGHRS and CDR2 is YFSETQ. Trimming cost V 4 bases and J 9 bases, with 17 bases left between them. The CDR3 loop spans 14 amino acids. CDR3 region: CASSRPEALSEQFF. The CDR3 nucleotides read TGCGCCAGCAGCCGCCCCGAGGCGTTATCTGAGCAGTTCTTC.

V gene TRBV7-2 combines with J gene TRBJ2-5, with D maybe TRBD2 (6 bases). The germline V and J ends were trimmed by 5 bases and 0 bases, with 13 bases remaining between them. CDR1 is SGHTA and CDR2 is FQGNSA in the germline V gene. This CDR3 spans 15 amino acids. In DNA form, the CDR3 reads TGTGCCAGCAGCGGAAACCGGGGGTACCAAGAGACCCAGTACTTC. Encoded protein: CASSGNRGYQETQYF. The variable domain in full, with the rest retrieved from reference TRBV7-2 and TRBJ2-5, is GAGVSQSPSNKVTEKGKDVELRCDPISGHTALYWYRQSLGQGLEFLIYFQGNSAPDKSGLPSDRFSAERTGGSVSTLTIQRTQQEDSAVYLCASSGNRGYQETQYFGPGTRLLVL.

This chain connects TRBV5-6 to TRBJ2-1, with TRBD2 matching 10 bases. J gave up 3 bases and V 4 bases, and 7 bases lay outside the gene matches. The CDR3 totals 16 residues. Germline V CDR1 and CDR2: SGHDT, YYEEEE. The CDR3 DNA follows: TGTGCCAGCAGCGAGGAGGGACTAGCGCTCTACAATGAGCAGTTCTTC. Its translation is CASSEEGLALYNEQFF.

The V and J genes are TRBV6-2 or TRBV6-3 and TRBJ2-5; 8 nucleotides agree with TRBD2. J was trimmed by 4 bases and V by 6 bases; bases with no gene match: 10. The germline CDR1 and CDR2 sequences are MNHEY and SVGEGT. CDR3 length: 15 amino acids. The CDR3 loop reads CASSLTSGAGETQYF. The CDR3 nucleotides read TGTGCCAGCAGCCTTACTAGCGGAGCGGGAGAGACCCAGTACTTC.

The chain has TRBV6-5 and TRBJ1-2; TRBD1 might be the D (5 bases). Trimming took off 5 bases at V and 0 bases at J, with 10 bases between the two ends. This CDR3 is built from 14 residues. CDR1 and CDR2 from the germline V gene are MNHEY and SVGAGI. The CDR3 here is CASSTGTSNYGYTF. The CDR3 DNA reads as TGTGCCAGCAGTACCGGGACTTCTAACTATGGCTACACCTTC.

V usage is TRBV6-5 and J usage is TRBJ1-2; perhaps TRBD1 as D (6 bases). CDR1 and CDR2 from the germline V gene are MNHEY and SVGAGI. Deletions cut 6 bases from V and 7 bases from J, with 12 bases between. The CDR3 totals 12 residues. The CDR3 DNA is TGTGCCAGCAGAAAACAGGGCTTTGGCTACACCTTC. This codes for CASRKQGFGYTF.

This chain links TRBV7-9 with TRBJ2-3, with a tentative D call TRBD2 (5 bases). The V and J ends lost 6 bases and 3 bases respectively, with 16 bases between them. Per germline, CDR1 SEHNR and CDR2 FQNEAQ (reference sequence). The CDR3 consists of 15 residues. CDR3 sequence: CASSLDGGRTDTQYF. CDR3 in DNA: TGTGCCAGCAGTCTCGACGGAGGACGGACAGATACGCAGTATTTT.

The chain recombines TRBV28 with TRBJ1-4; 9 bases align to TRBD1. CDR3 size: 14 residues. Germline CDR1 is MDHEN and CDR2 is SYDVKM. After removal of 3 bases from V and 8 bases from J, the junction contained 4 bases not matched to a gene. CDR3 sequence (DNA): TGTGCCAGCAGTTTTCGGGACAGGGACGAAAAACTGTTTTTT. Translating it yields CASSFRDRDEKLFF.

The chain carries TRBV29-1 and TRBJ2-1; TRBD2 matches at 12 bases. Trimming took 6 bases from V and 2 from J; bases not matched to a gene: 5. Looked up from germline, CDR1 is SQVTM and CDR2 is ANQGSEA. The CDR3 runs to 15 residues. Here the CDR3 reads CSVLRTSGTYNEQFF. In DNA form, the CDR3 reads TGCAGCGTGCTAAGGACTAGCGGGACCTACAATGAGCAGTTCTTC.

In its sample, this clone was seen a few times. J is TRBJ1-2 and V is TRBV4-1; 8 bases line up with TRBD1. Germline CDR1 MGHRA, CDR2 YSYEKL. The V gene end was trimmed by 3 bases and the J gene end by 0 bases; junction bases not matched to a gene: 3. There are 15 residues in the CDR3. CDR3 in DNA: TGCGCCAGCAGCCAGGGACAGGTAGCTAACTATGGCTACACCTTC. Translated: CASSQGQVANYGYTF.

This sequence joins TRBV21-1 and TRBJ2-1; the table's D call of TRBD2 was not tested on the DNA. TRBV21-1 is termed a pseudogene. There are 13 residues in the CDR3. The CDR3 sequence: CASSPSSYNEQFF. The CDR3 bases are TGTGCCAGCAGCCCGTCCTCCTACAATGAGCAGTTCTTC.

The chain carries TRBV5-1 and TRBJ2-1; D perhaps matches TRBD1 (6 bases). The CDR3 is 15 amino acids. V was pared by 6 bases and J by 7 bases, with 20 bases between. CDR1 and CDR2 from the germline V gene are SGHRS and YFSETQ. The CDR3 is CASTPGQGMGNEQFF. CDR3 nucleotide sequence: TGCGCCAGCACCCCGGGCCAGGGGATGGGAAATGAGCAGTTCTTC.